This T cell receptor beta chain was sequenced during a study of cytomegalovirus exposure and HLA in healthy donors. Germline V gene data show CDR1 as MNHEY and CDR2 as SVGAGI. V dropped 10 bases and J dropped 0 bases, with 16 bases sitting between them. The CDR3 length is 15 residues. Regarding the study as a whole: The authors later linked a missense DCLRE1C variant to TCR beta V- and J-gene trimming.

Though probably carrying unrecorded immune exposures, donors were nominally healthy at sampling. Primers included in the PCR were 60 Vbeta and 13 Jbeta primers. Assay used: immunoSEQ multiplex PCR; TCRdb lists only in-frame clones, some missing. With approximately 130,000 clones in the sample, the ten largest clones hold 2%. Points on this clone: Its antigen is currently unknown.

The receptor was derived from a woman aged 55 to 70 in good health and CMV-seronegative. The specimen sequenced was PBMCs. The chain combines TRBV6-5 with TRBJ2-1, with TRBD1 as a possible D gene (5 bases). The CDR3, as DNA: TGTGCCACACAGGTGGGGCCCGGCTCCTACAATGAGCAGTTCTTC. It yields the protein CATQVGPGSYNEQFF.